Below are 32 T cell receptor beta chains sequenced from a single sample in a study of beta chain features in type 1 diabetes. Their antigens remain unidentified. Isolated RNA was reverse transcribed in full, so expressed TCRB transcripts were sequenced. Some clones are missing from TCRdb's copy, which holds only in-frame ones; the method was immunoSEQ multiplex PCR. The repertoire holds 600,000 to 700,000 clones, with around an eighth as singletons. The study's findings and limits: Among patients with Type 1 diabetes, TCRB CDR3s were moderately but significantly shorter in every one of the four CD4+ subsets.

Sequencing was carried out using naive CD4+ T cells from blood. Receptors originate from a man aged 30 to 39 with type 1 diabetes.

The rearrangement uses TRBV9 and TRBJ1-5; D gene ambiguous. Trimming removed 4 bases from V and 3 bases from J, with 8 bases in between. Germline lookup yields CDR1 SGDLS and CDR2 YYNGEE. The CDR3 contains 13 residues. The DNA for the CDR3 is TGTGCCAGCAGCCCTCGTGTCAATCAGCCCCAGCATTTT. Encoded protein: CASSPRVNQPQHF.

This chain connects TRBV12-2 to TRBJ2-1. TRBV12-2 is annotated as a pseudogene. The CDR3 has 12 residues. This CDR3 reads CASRYRRNEQFF. The CDR3 DNA sequence: TGTGCAAGTCGTTACCGACGCAATGAGCAGTTCTTC.

This clone was seen a few times. The rearrangement links TRBV7-9 to TRBJ1-1; D not resolved. Trimming took off 3 bases at V and 7 bases at J, with 12 bases between the two ends. The CDR3 extends over 13 amino acids. Germline CDR1 is SEHNR and CDR2 is FQNEAQ (reference sequence). The CDR3 bases are TGTGCCAGCAGCTTCCTTGGCACTAATGAAGCTTTCTTT. This sequence encodes CASSFLGTNEAFF.

The V gene is TRBV9, the J gene TRBJ2-2; 7 bases align to TRBD2. This CDR3 has 16 amino acids. Germline assignment: CDR1 SGDLS and CDR2 YYNGEE. Losses at the gene ends were 0 bases for V and 3 bases for J; bases not matched to a gene: 5. CDR3 protein: CASSVGKRGYTGELFF. CDR3 nucleotide sequence: TGTGCCAGCAGCGTAGGGAAGCGGGGATACACCGGGGAGCTGTTTTTT.

This chain uses TRBV5-1 with TRBJ1-2; 9 bases line up with TRBD1. The CDR3 contains 13 residues. J gave up 6 bases and V 4 bases, and 4 bases lay outside the gene matches. CDR1 is SGHRS and CDR2 is YFSETQ in the germline V gene. Here the CDR3 reads CASSVDRGNGYTF. CDR3 sequence (DNA): TGCGCCAGCAGCGTGGACAGGGGAAATGGCTACACCTTC.

This clone came up a few times. The rearrangement uses TRBV7-2 and TRBJ2-3, with 10 bases identical to TRBD1. The trim removed 5 bases at V and 3 bases at J, leaving 8 bases unmatched. Germline CDR1 SGHTA, CDR2 FQGNSA. The CDR3 is made up of 16 amino acids. CDR3 loop: CASSPPPGQGTDTQYF. The CDR3 nucleotides read TGTGCCAGCAGCCCCCCCCCGGGACAGGGGACAGATACGCAGTATTTT.

This chain joins TRBV6-6 and TRBJ2-3; D possibly corresponds to TRBD2 (6 bases). V gave up 2 bases and J gave up 4 bases, with 13 bases separating them. The CDR3 is 15 residues long. Germline V lookup: CDR1 MNHNY, CDR2 SVGAGI (reference sequence). The CDR3 region is CASSYLGLEADTQYF. DNA for the CDR3: TGTGCCAGCAGTTACCTGGGACTCGAGGCAGATACGCAGTATTTT.

V usage is TRBV30 and J usage is TRBJ2-2; D perhaps matches TRBD1 (5 bases). In germline, CDR1 is GTSNPN, CDR2 SVGIG (reference sequence). The ends were cut back, 0 bases at V and 0 bases at J, with 8 bases in the middle. This CDR3 has 15 residues. CDR3 coding DNA: TGTGCCTGGAGTGTGGGGCCACCGAACACCGGGGAGCTGTTTTTT. It codes for CAWSVGPPNTGELFF.

The chain couples TRBV29-1 to TRBJ1-2, with no clear D. Trimming cost V 7 bases and J 8 bases, with 26 bases left between them. Germline CDR1 SQVTM, CDR2 ANQGSEA. This CDR3 has 15 residues. The CDR3 here is CSGSIPGRPERGYTF. CDR3 DNA: TGCAGCGGGTCAATTCCAGGACGCCCCGAGAGGGGCTACACCTTC.

The J gene is TRBJ2-2, the V gene TRBV5-8; TRBD1 is a possible D gene (5 bases). CDR3 size: 15 residues. The germline V gene encodes CDR1 SGHTS and CDR2 YDEGEE. Between the trimmed V and J ends, which lost 0 bases and 5 bases, there was a span of 11 bases. CDR3 sequence (DNA): TGTGCCAGCAGCTTGGTCCAGGGTGGGACCGGGGAGCTGTTTTTT. It specifies CASSLVQGGTGELFF.

This clone was observed a handful of times. J is TRBJ2-7 and V is TRBV4-3; D possibly corresponds to TRBD2 (5 bases). The CDR3 covers 12 residues. V dropped 1 base and J dropped 5 bases, with 6 bases sitting between them. The germline V gene has CDR1 LGHNA and CDR2 YSLEER. The CDR3 DNA reads as TGCGCCAGCAGCCAAGGAGGGCACGAGCAGTACTTC. Encoded protein: CASSQGGHEQYF.

The table lists this clone with a few counts. The chain has TRBV29-1 and TRBJ1-2; D call uncertain. Germline V gene sequence: CDR1 SQVTM, CDR2 ANQGSEA. The CDR3 runs 13 residues. Trimming removed 6 bases at V and 0 bases at J, with 11 bases between. The CDR3 nucleotides are TGCAGCGTATCGGACGGTACTAACTATGGCTACACCTTC. It specifies CSVSDGTNYGYTF.

The CDR3 nucleotides read TGTGCCAGCAGCGTACAGGGGCCGAACACCGGGGAGCTGTTTTTT. Residues: CASSVQGPNTGELFF. This chain uses TRBV9 with TRBJ2-2; tentative D call: TRBD1 (6 bases). The CDR3 contains 15 residues. The germline CDR1 and CDR2 sequences are SGDLS and YYNGEE. The germline V and J ends were trimmed by 1 base and 0 bases, with 7 bases remaining between them.

The chain employs TRBV28 and TRBJ1-1; D is unresolved. Looked up from germline, CDR1 is MDHEN and CDR2 is SYDVKM. The CDR3 is 12 residues long. Trimming took off 5 bases at V and 2 bases at J, with 6 bases between the two ends. The CDR3, as DNA: TGTGCCAGCAGTCCCCGTAACACTGAAGCTTTCTTT. It codes for CASSPRNTEAFF.

Only a few counts were recorded for this clone. V gene TRBV30 combines with J gene TRBJ2-7, with D hard to call. The length of the CDR3 is 14 residues. V shed 2 bases and J shed 0 bases, with 11 bases lying between them. The V gene's germline CDR1 is GTSNPN and CDR2 SVGIG (reference sequence). CDR3 loop: CAWSSGFSSYEQYF. The CDR3, as DNA: TGTGCCTGGAGTTCGGGCTTTAGCTCCTACGAGCAGTACTTC. Variable domain in full (rest from reference TRBV30 and TRBJ2-7): SQTIHQWPATLVQPVGSPLSLECTVEGTSNPNLYWYRQAAGRGLQLLFYSVGIGQISSEVPQNLSASRPQDRQFILSSKKLLLSDSGFYLCAWSSGFSSYEQYFGPGTRLTVT.

This clone appeared a few times. The gene calls are TRBV6-6 and TRBJ2-3; 10 nucleotides agree with TRBD2. The trim removed 2 bases at V and 3 bases at J, leaving 5 bases unmatched. CDR3 size: 16 residues. CDR1 MNHNY and CDR2 SVGAGI come from the germline V gene (reference sequence). The DNA for the CDR3 is TGTGCCAGCAGTTACGGGCTAGCGGGGGAGACAGATACGCAGTATTTT. It encodes CASSYGLAGETDTQYF.

The genes are TRBV10-3 and TRBJ2-2, with 8 bases lining up with TRBD1. V shed 4 bases, J shed 6 bases, and the junction held 10 bases outside the gene matches. The CDR3 has 16 amino acids. Germline CDR1 and CDR2: ENHRY and SYGVKD. CDR3 bases: TGTGCCATCAGTGTGCCTCAGACAGGGGTGGCCGGGGAGCTGTTTTTT. Its translation is CAISVPQTGVAGELFF.

Note on this clone: This specimen includes other DNA sequences encoding the same CDR3. V and J are TRBV29-1 and TRBJ1-1; D is uncertain. V lost 5 bases, J lost 1 base, and 5 bases lay in between. The CDR3 has 11 residues. Germline V gene sequence: CDR1 SQVTM, CDR2 ANQGSEA. CDR3 in DNA: TGCAGCGTTTTACGGAACACTGAAGCTTTCTTT. Its translation: CSVLRNTEAFF.

The chain combines TRBV5-1 with TRBJ2-1; D might be TRBD1 (6 bases). Germline V CDR1 and CDR2: SGHRS, YFSETQ. CDR3 length: 14 residues. Trimming took 3 bases from V and 8 from J, leaving 15 bases between them. CDR3: CASSSKGEHYEQFF. The CDR3 bases are TGCGCCAGCAGCTCAAAGGGGGAACATTATGAGCAGTTCTTC.

The rearrangement uses TRBV5-1 and TRBJ2-6; D gene uncertain. Per germline, CDR1 SGHRS and CDR2 YFSETQ. Between the trimmed V and J ends, which lost 4 bases and 2 bases, there was a span of 13 bases. The CDR3 has 16 amino acids. For the CDR3, the DNA is TGCGCCAGCAGCCCCCAGGCTGGAACTGGGGCCAACGTCCTGACTTTC. It specifies CASSPQAGTGANVLTF.

The chain links TRBV5-1 to TRBJ1-2; no reliable D call. This CDR3 region has 12 residues. The germline V gene has CDR1 SGHRS and CDR2 YFSETQ. Trimming removed 4 bases from V and 7 bases from J, with 11 bases in between. The CDR3 here is CASSPETSGYTF. In DNA, the CDR3 is TGCGCCAGCAGCCCAGAGACGAGTGGCTACACCTTC.

The rearrangement joins TRBV6-1 to TRBJ2-2; D is perhaps TRBD1 (6 bases). This CDR3 has 13 amino acids. V lost 4 bases to trimming and J lost 6 bases, with 9 bases between them. Germline V gives CDR1 MNHNS, CDR2 SASEGT. CDR3 sequence reads: CASSVQGAGELFF. The CDR3 DNA sequence: TGTGCCAGCAGTGTACAGGGCGCCGGGGAGCTGTTTTTT.

This clone has only a few counts. V is TRBV10-3 and J is TRBJ1-1; D not resolved. V lost 7 bases, J lost 0 bases, and 12 bases lay in between. The CDR3 runs 14 residues. Germline V gene sequence: CDR1 ENHRY, CDR2 SYGVKD. Here the CDR3 reads CAIKGKLMNTEAFF. The CDR3 DNA reads TGTGCCATCAAAGGCAAATTAATGAACACTGAAGCTTTCTTT.

This clone has a handful of counts. The gene calls are TRBV7-2 and TRBJ1-2; D call uncertain. With 4 bases removed from V and 6 bases from J, the gap between germline ends came to 21 bases. The CDR3 runs to 16 residues. Looked up from germline, CDR1 is SGHTA and CDR2 is FQGNSA. The DNA for the CDR3 is TGTGCCAGCAGCTCCTCTCGTCTGAGGGCGTCGGATGGCTACACCTTC. Protein: CASSSSRLRASDGYTF.

V usage is TRBV7-6 and J usage is TRBJ1-5; 8 nucleotides line up with TRBD1. The length of the CDR3 is 15 residues. In germline, CDR1 is SGHVS, CDR2 FNYEAQ. The J segment lost 3 bases and the V segment lost 1 base, leaving 2 bases of the junction unmatched. Here the CDR3 reads CASSLGQGTNQPQHF. CDR3 coding DNA: TGTGCCAGCAGCTTAGGACAGGGGACCAATCAGCCCCAGCATTTT.

This chain links TRBV6-1 with TRBJ1-2, with a tentative D call TRBD1 (6 bases). V lost 5 bases to trimming and J lost 6 bases, with 16 bases between them. There are 14 residues in the CDR3. The germline V gene encodes CDR1 MNHNS and CDR2 SASEGT. For the CDR3, the DNA is TGTGCCAGCAGTTCTGACAGGCTAGGACATGGCTACACCTTC. Translated: CASSSDRLGHGYTF.

This clone was seen only a few times. This chain joins TRBV4-3 and TRBJ2-5, with 8 bases that match TRBD2. The CDR3 totals 15 residues. CDR1 is LGHNA and CDR2 is YSLEER in the germline V gene. V trimming: 0 bases; J trimming: 7 bases; junction bases outside the gene matches: 7. In nucleotides, the CDR3 is TGCGCCAGCAGCCAAGATCGGGAGGGATACACGACCCAGTACTTC. It encodes CASSQDREGYTTQYF.

This clone has only a few counts. The J gene is TRBJ1-1, the V gene TRBV27, with D perhaps TRBD1 (5 bases). The V and J ends lost 2 bases and 5 bases respectively, with 12 bases between them. Germline V gene sequence: CDR1 MNHEY, CDR2 SMNVEV (reference sequence). The CDR3 is 14 residues long. CDR3 protein: CASSLKRGGTEAFF. CDR3 sequence (DNA): TGTGCCAGCAGTTTAAAGAGGGGCGGGACTGAAGCTTTCTTT.

This clone was detected a few times. V usage is TRBV6-5 and J usage is TRBJ2-2, with 7 bases aligning to TRBD1. The germline V gene has CDR1 MNHEY and CDR2 SVGAGI. The CDR3 sequence is 14 residues long. The V segment lost 6 bases and the J segment 6 bases; nucleotides outside the gene matches: 7. CDR3 nucleotide sequence: TGTGCCAGCAGGCCTCTCACAGGGGCCGGGGAGCTGTTTTTT. Encoded protein: CASRPLTGAGELFF.

This clone has only a few counts. The CDR3 region is CASSVGTGDYGYTF. In DNA, the CDR3 is TGTGCCAGCAGCGTGGGCACGGGGGACTATGGCTACACCTTC. The chain links TRBV9 to TRBJ1-2, with D perhaps matching TRBD1 (5 bases). The V and J ends lost 2 bases and 3 bases respectively, with 11 bases between them. The CDR3 loop spans 14 amino acids. CDR1 SGDLS and CDR2 YYNGEE come from the germline V gene.

This clone was picked up a small number of times. This chain links TRBV27 with TRBJ1-6; 9 bases map to TRBD1. The germline gives CDR1 MNHEY, CDR2 SMNVEV (reference sequence). The CDR3 totals 17 residues. V was clipped by 3 bases and J by 0 bases; unmatched bases: 3. The CDR3 DNA is TGTGCCAGCAGTTTGGGACAGGGAAGCTCCTATAATTCACCCCTCCACTTT. Protein product: CASSLGQGSSYNSPLHF.

This clone was observed a few times. This chain joins TRBV9 and TRBJ2-5; 10 nucleotides align to TRBD1. The length of the CDR3 is 16 residues. The V segment lost 4 bases and the J segment 7 bases; nucleotides outside the gene matches: 13. CDR1 SGDLS and CDR2 YYNGEE come from the germline V gene. CDR3 sequence: CASSTTGTGARLTQYF. The DNA for the CDR3 is TGTGCCAGCAGCACTACCGGGACAGGGGCCCGTTTGACCCAGTACTTC.